The 6 T cell receptor beta chains reported below all come from one sample, sequenced in a study of cytomegalovirus exposure and HLA in healthy donors. With 60 Vbeta and 13 Jbeta primers, the PCR was carried out. Sequenced by immunoSEQ multiplex PCR; TCRdb stores in-frame clones only, minus some. Its listing shows tens of thousands of clones. The source material was PBMCs. These receptors originate from a man aged 45-65 years in good health and CMV-seronegative.

V usage is TRBV27 and J usage is TRBJ2-5; the D gene is possibly TRBD1 (6 bases). The CDR3 sequence is 14 residues long. The germline V gene has CDR1 MNHEY and CDR2 SMNVEV (reference sequence). Deletions cut 6 bases from V and 1 base from J, with 12 bases between. This chain's CDR3 is CASRIDRSQETQYF. CDR3 DNA: TGTGCCAGCAGGATAGACAGGTCCCAAGAGACCCAGTACTTC.

The chain joins TRBV5-1 to TRBJ1-4; 8 bases are shared with TRBD1. CDR1 and CDR2 from the germline V gene are SGHRS and YFSETQ. The CDR3 loop spans 15 amino acids. The junction had 5 bases not matched to a gene; V was cut back by 0 bases and J by 7 bases. CDR3 region: CASSLAAGGGEKLFF. Written as DNA, the CDR3 is TGCGCCAGCAGCTTGGCGGCAGGGGGCGGTGAAAAACTGTTTTTT. The whole variable domain, remainder taken from reference TRBV5-1 and TRBJ1-4, is KAGVTQTPRYLIKTRGQQVTLSCSPISGHRSVSWYQQTPGQGLQFLFEYFSETQRNKGNFPGRFSGRQFSNSRSEMNVSTLELGDSALYLCASSLAAGGGEKLFFGSGTQLSVL.

The chain combines TRBV28 with TRBJ1-5, with D perhaps TRBD1 (5 bases). V was clipped by 5 bases and J by 3 bases, with 11 bases between them. CDR1 and CDR2 (germline): MDHEN, SYDVKM. This CDR3 is built from 14 residues. The CDR3 coding sequence is TGTGCCAGCAGTCGGGGGGGGACCAATCAGCCCCAGCATTTT. As protein: CASSRGGTNQPQHF. The variable domain in full, completed from reference TRBV28 and TRBJ1-5, reads DVKVTQSSRYLVKRTGEKVFLECVQDMDHENMFWYRQDPGLGLRLIYFSYDVKMKEKGDIPEGYSVSREKKERFSLILESASTNQTSMYLCASSRGGTNQPQHFGDGTRLSIL.

The rearrangement links TRBV28 to TRBJ2-1; 8 bases line up with TRBD2. CDR1 is MDHEN, CDR2 SYDVKM, per germline. V lost 8 bases and J lost 4; bases outside the gene matches: 7. CDR3 length: 14 residues. The CDR3 nucleotides read TGTGCCAGCTACCCCGGGACTAGGTACAATGAGCAGTTCTTC. Translated: CASYPGTRYNEQFF.

The chain joins TRBV4-3 to TRBJ2-7; TRBD1 matches 12 bases. The CDR3 loop spans 15 amino acids. Germline CDR1 is LGHNA and CDR2 is YSLEER. V shed 4 bases and J 4 bases; nucleotides not matched to a gene: 5. The CDR3 spells CASSPGQGAGYEQYF. CDR3 sequence (DNA): TGCGCCAGCAGCCCGGGACAGGGGGCAGGATACGAGCAGTACTTC.

The V gene is TRBV7-9, the J gene TRBJ1-3; D unclear. Germline CDR1 and CDR2: SEHNR and FQNEAQ (reference sequence). Trimming took 5 bases from V and 0 from J, leaving 8 bases between them. The length of the CDR3 is 14 residues. CDR3 DNA: TGTGCCAGCAGCCAGTCCACCTCTGGAAACACCATATATTTT. Amino acid sequence: CASSQSTSGNTIYF.